A single sample gave rise to the 9 T cell receptor beta chains below, sequenced in a study of cytomegalovirus exposure and HLA in healthy donors. 60 Vbeta and 13 Jbeta primers were used in PCR. The method was immunoSEQ multiplex PCR; TCRdb's version includes in-frame clones alone and lacks a portion of them. The sample shows just over 150,000 clones, 82% of them seen only once. The sequencing sample was made of PBMCs. The receptors here all came from a woman aged 50 to 60 in good health and CMV-seropositive.

This chain connects TRBV28 to TRBJ2-5; 8 bases agree with TRBD1. CDR3 length: 14 amino acids. V gave up 7 bases and J gave up 3 bases; unmatched junction bases: 7. Looked up from germline, CDR1 is MDHEN and CDR2 is SYDVKM. The CDR3 reads CASTVGTGKETQYF. CDR3 bases: TGTGCCAGCACCGTAGGGACAGGAAAAGAGACCCAGTACTTC.

This chain connects TRBV5-1 to TRBJ1-1; 12 bases line up with TRBD1. The V and J ends lost 3 bases and 2 bases, in that order; junction bases with no gene match: 11. Germline V gene lookup returns CDR1 SGHRS and CDR2 YFSETQ. The length of the CDR3 is 18 residues. CDR3 sequence reads: CASSWPGTGGKINTEAFF. The CDR3 coding sequence is TGCGCCAGCAGCTGGCCCGGGACAGGGGGCAAGATAAACACTGAAGCTTTCTTT.

This chain links TRBV4-1 with TRBJ2-7; tentative D call: TRBD1 (5 bases). CDR3 length: 14 amino acids. V lost 2 bases and J lost 5, with 13 bases in between. Germline V gene sequence: CDR1 MGHRA, CDR2 YSYEKL. CDR3 nucleotides: TGCGCCAGCAGCCAAAACGGACAAACCAACGAGCAGTACTTC. The encoded protein is CASSQNGQTNEQYF.

This clone was seen more than once but under ten times. The chain links TRBV14 to TRBJ2-7, with TRBD1 identical over 8 bases. Trimming cost V 4 bases and J 2 bases; bases outside gene matches: 7. The CDR3 has 15 amino acids. The germline gives CDR1 SGHDN, CDR2 FVKESK. This CDR3 reads CASSPRTGFPYEQYF. The CDR3 DNA reads TGTGCCAGCAGCCCTCGGACAGGGTTTCCCTACGAGCAGTACTTC.

The chain employs TRBV7-9 and TRBJ1-2, with 7 nucleotides matching TRBD1. Per germline, CDR1 SEHNR and CDR2 FQNEAQ (reference sequence). The CDR3 runs to 16 residues. J gave up 0 bases and V 2 bases, and 6 bases lay outside the gene matches. The CDR3 region is CASSLRPGQSNYGYTF. The CDR3 bases are TGTGCCAGCAGCTTAAGGCCGGGACAGTCTAACTATGGCTACACCTTC.

For the CDR3, the DNA is TGTGCCAGCAGTTCTGGTCGAGGTGGAGATACGCAGTATTTT. Translated, it gives CASSSGRGGDTQYF. The rearrangement uses TRBV6-6 and TRBJ2-3; D ambiguous. The V gene lost 4 bases and the J gene lost 5 bases, with 13 bases spanning the gap. Germline-derived CDR1 and CDR2 are MNHNY and SVGAGI (reference sequence). The CDR3 is 14 amino acids.

With regard to this clone: Other DNA sequences in this sample translate to the same CDR3. This sequence joins TRBV21-1 and TRBJ1-6; the table names TRBD1, a call not compared with the DNA. TRBV21-1 constitutes a pseudogene. The CDR3 consists of 20 residues. The CDR3 loop is CASSKNPCRTVLSYNSPLHF. DNA of the CDR3: TGTGCCAGCAGCAAAAACCCCTGCCGGACAGTCTTATCCTATAATTCCCCCCTCCACTTT.

CDR3 nucleotide sequence: TGTGCCAGCAGTGGTCGGGGGGGCCCAGATACGCAGTATTTT. Translated, it gives CASSGRGGPDTQYF. The J gene is TRBJ2-3, the V gene TRBV6-1; TRBD2 agrees at 8 bases. The germline V gene encodes CDR1 MNHNS and CDR2 SASEGT. The CDR3 is made up of 14 amino acids. V lost 4 bases, J lost 4 bases, and 4 bases stayed unmatched.

J is TRBJ1-2 and V is TRBV12-5, with a weak D call TRBD1 (5 bases). Germline V gene lookup returns CDR1 LGHNT and CDR2 FRNRAP. Trimming shortened V by 7 bases and J by 8 bases, and 29 bases separated the two germline ends. The CDR3 spans 17 residues. CDR3 bases: TGTGCTAGTGCTGCCGGGGGTCGGGACCACGCCTCCGTGGGCTACACCTTC. As protein: CASAAGGRDHASVGYTF.